The source of this T cell receptor (beta chain) is a study of blood T cell repertoires in COVID-19. At the level of the study: The cDNA or gDNA used as material had been derived from T cells, B-cell-depleted T cells, or PBMCs.

This CDR3 comprises 17 residues. V shed 5 bases, J shed 0 bases, and the junction held 7 bases outside the gene matches. CDR1 MNHEY and CDR2 SVGEGT come from the germline V gene. Repertoires were generated with immunoSEQ multiplex PCR, while TCRdb's copy carries only in-frame clones and drops some. Of approximately 51,000 clones listed, approximately 85% are singletons. The clonotype comes from a human donor in a cohort sampled during active COVID-19. The sequenced sample consisted of peripheral blood. The genes are TRBV6-2 or TRBV6-3 and TRBJ2-6; TRBD1 aligns across 7 bases. CDR3 region: CASSPGQANSGANVLTF. Here the CDR3 DNA reads TGTGCCAGCAGTCCCGGACAGGCTAACTCTGGGGCCAACGTCCTGACTTTC.